This passage covers 21 T cell receptor beta chains from one sample sequenced in a study of blood T cells in healthy people across ages. Using a J-beta primer mix together with a sample-barcoded 5' primer, a second PCR was run for roughly 7 to 11 cycles. TCRdb recomputed calls from the 5' RACE reads with MiXCR, one row per CDR3 protein. The sample carries more than 1,400,000 distinct CDR3 sequences, roughly 40% recorded once. Sample: blood. All receptors come from a woman aged 18-29 years in good health.

The rearrangement uses TRBV2 and TRBJ2-1, with D perhaps given as TRBD1 or TRBD2 (5 bases each). V was pared by 6 bases and J by 6 bases, with 18 bases between. Germline CDR1 and CDR2: SNHLY and FYNNEI. This CDR3 is built from 15 residues. CDR3 bases: TGTGCCAGCAGGATGGGGCAGGGACGAGGCAATGAGCAGTTCTTC. Its protein product is CASRMGQGRGNEQFF.

CDR3 region: CSARWDAGVGTDTQYF. In DNA, the CDR3 is TGCAGTGCTAGATGGGATGCGGGAGTGGGCACAGATACGCAGTATTTT. This chain links TRBV20-1 with TRBJ2-3; 7 bases are a match to TRBD2. CDR3 length equals 16 residues. With V trimmed by 2 bases and J by 1 base, 9 bases remained unmatched. The germline gives CDR1 DFQATT, CDR2 SNEGSKA (reference sequence).

The chain employs TRBV15 and TRBJ1-2; D not certain. V lost 6 bases and J 8 bases, leaving 22 bases between the germline ends. The CDR3 has 15 amino acids. Per the germline V gene, CDR1 is LNHNV and CDR2 is YYDKDF (reference sequence). The CDR3 sequence: CATRRWKVVPVGYTF. For the CDR3, the DNA is TGTGCCACCAGACGTTGGAAAGTGGTCCCTGTAGGCTACACCTTC.

The rearrangement uses TRBV5-1 and TRBJ2-4; 8 bases match TRBD2. The assigned J gene may be wrong: the sequence end matches TRBJ2-7 better. The CDR3 sequence is 14 residues long. Germline V lookup: CDR1 SGHRS, CDR2 YFSETQ. CDR3 amino acids: CASSLIGGGYEQYF. DNA for the CDR3: TGCGCCAGCAGCTTGATCGGGGGGGGCTACGAGCAGTACTTC.

This clonotype showed up many times. The chain recombines TRBV12-3 or TRBV12-4 with TRBJ1-5, with TRBD1 matching 11 bases. After removal of 5 bases from V and 2 bases from J, the junction contained 5 bases not matched to a gene. The length of the CDR3 is 16 residues. This chain's CDR3 is CASSPRTGGRNQPQHF. CDR3 nucleotide sequence: TGTGCCAGCAGTCCCAGGACAGGGGGCCGCAATCAGCCCCAGCATTTT.

The chain recombines TRBV7-2 with TRBJ2-6, with a possible D match to TRBD2 (6 bases). The CDR3 is 18 residues long. Trimming left V 1 base short and J 3 bases short, with 16 bases between. Germline V CDR1 and CDR2: SGHTA, FQGNSA. CDR3 amino acids: CASSLDWVPGVGANVLTF. The CDR3 DNA is TGTGCCAGCAGCTTAGATTGGGTCCCGGGAGTTGGGGCCAACGTCCTGACTTTC.

This clonotype was recorded a few times. This CDR3 reads CASSQDRVRPQHF. The CDR3 DNA sequence: TGTGCCAGCAGCCAAGATAGGGTCCGGCCCCAGCATTTT. The chain uses TRBV4-2 and TRBJ1-5; D unresolved. The germline gives CDR1 LGHNA, CDR2 YNFKEQ. This CDR3 has 13 amino acids. Trimming pared 0 bases from V and 9 bases from J, leaving 9 bases between.

The chain has TRBV7-9 and TRBJ2-1, with TRBD2 identical over 12 bases. Germline V lookup: CDR1 SEHNR, CDR2 FQNEAQ (reference sequence). Germline trimming cut 0 bases from V and 8 bases from J; bases unmatched to any gene: 5. CDR3 length: 16 residues. The CDR3: CASSLAVTSGSYEQFF. The CDR3 DNA reads TGTGCCAGCAGCTTAGCGGTGACTAGCGGGAGCTATGAGCAGTTCTTC.

The CDR3 DNA sequence: TGTGCCAGCTCACCACCCCAGGTCAGTAAACGGTACTTC. This sequence encodes CASSPPQVSKRYF. The rearrangement links TRBV18 to TRBJ2-5; D unresolved. In germline, CDR1 is KGHSH, CDR2 LQKENI. CDR3 length: 13 residues. V lost 0 bases and J lost 13, with 15 bases in between. The full variable domain, rest sourced from reference TRBV18 and TRBJ2-5, is NAGVMQNPRHLVRRRGQEARLRCSPMKGHSHVYWYRQLPEEGLKFMVYLQKENIIDESGMPKERFSAEFPKEGPSILRIQQVVRGDSAAYFCASSPPQVSKRYFGPGTRLLVL.

The V call is TRBV20-1, the J call TRBJ2-5, with 8 nucleotides matching TRBD2. This CDR3 is built from 17 residues. V lost 0 bases and J lost 11; bases outside the gene matches: 20. Germline loops: CDR1 DFQATT, CDR2 SNEGSKA (reference sequence). DNA for the CDR3: TGCAGTGCTAGAGATCGGTCTAGCGGGCACCCTTTCAATGAGCAGTACTTC. Its translation: CSARDRSSGHPFNEQYF.

This sequence joins TRBV12-3 or TRBV12-4 and TRBJ2-6, with 7 bases fitting TRBD2. This CDR3 spans 16 amino acids. Unmatched junction bases numbered 2, after V lost 3 bases and J lost 0 bases. The DNA for the CDR3 is TGTGCCAGCAGTTTGGGGAGGGACTCTGGGGCCAACGTCCTGACTTTC. Translation gives CASSLGRDSGANVLTF.

This clonotype was seen a handful of times. The chain is built from TRBV4-1 and TRBJ2-4; no reliable D call. The CDR3 extends over 15 amino acids. Germline CDR1 reads MGHRA; CDR2 reads YSYEKL. The V and J ends lost 3 bases and 0 bases respectively, with 9 bases between them. DNA of the CDR3: TGCGCCAGCAGCCAGATGGGATTAGCCAAAAACATTCAGTACTTC. This encodes CASSQMGLAKNIQYF.

In this sample, this clonotype turned up a few times. This rearrangement joins TRBV2 to TRBJ1-5; TRBD1 matches at 9 bases. V shed 8 bases and J 5 bases; nucleotides not matched to a gene: 10. Germline CDR1 is SNHLY and CDR2 is FYNNEI. The CDR3 consists of 15 residues. CDR3 region: CASGEGQGRDQPQHF. CDR3 sequence (DNA): TGTGCCAGCGGAGAGGGACAGGGTAGGGATCAGCCCCAGCATTTT. Looking up the rest from reference TRBV2 and TRBJ1-5 gives the full variable domain: EPEVTQTPSHQVTQMGQEVILRCVPISNHLYFYWYRQILGQKVEFLVSFYNNEISEKSEIFDDQFSVERPDGSNFTLKIRSTKLEDSAMYFCASGEGQGRDQPQHFGDGTRLSIL.

The gene calls are TRBV10-3 and TRBJ1-2, with D possibly TRBD1 on 5 matching bases. Germline V lookup: CDR1 ENHRY, CDR2 SYGVKD. The CDR3 runs 15 residues. CDR3 nucleotide sequence: TGTGCTGCCCGGGGTGTAGGGGAAGCTAACTATGGCTACACCTTC. Encoded protein: CAARGVGEANYGYTF.

The rearrangement links TRBV20-1 to TRBJ1-3; no definite D call. CDR1 is DFQATT, CDR2 SNEGSKA, per germline (reference sequence). Trimming took 6 bases from V and 0 from J, leaving 12 bases between them. The CDR3 has 14 amino acids. Written as DNA, the CDR3 is TGCAGTGCCACCCCTGGGATCTCTGGAAACACCATATATTTT. Translation gives CSATPGISGNTIYF.

V is TRBV10-3 and J is TRBJ2-5; TRBD2 agrees at 8 bases. CDR1 ENHRY and CDR2 SYGVKD come from the germline V gene. V lost 6 bases and J lost 11; bases outside the gene matches: 14. This CDR3 is built from 14 residues. CDR3 bases: TGTGCCATCAGCACTAGCGGCTCCTACAATGAGCAGTACTTC. It codes for CAISTSGSYNEQYF.

The rearrangement joins TRBV27 to TRBJ2-3; D ambiguous. This CDR3 has 14 residues. The ends were cut back, 1 base at V and 3 bases at J, with 8 bases in the middle. Germline CDR1 and CDR2: MNHEY and SMNVEV (reference sequence). The CDR3, as DNA: TGTGCCAGCAGTTTATGGGTGGAAACAGATACGCAGTATTTT. This codes for CASSLWVETDTQYF.

This clonotype came up a few times. The chain combines TRBV20-1 with TRBJ1-1, with D unclear. CDR1 and CDR2 (germline): DFQATT, SNEGSKA (reference sequence). The V end was cut by 3 bases, the J end by 0 bases, with 11 bases between. The CDR3 sequence is 14 residues long. For the CDR3, the DNA is TGCAGTGCTAGGGGAGGCAGAGTGAACACTGAAGCTTTCTTT. This sequence encodes CSARGGRVNTEAFF.

This clonotype was seen more than once but under ten times. The rearrangement joins TRBV20-1 to TRBJ1-5; 9 positions match TRBD1. The V and J ends lost 5 bases and 6 bases, in that order; junction bases with no gene match: 2. The CDR3 consists of 12 residues. Germline CDR1 and CDR2: DFQATT and SNEGSKA (reference sequence). The CDR3 DNA reads as TGCAGTGCTGACAGGGGGTCTCAGCCCCAGCATTTT. Its protein is CSADRGSQPQHF.

In nucleotides, the CDR3 is TGTGCCAGCAGTTTAAGGGGGACAACTTCTTCTGGGGCCAACGTCCTGACTTTC. It encodes CASSLRGTTSSGANVLTF. The chain uses TRBV27 and TRBJ2-6; D is perhaps TRBD1 (6 bases). The CDR3 is 18 residues long. Germline V lookup: CDR1 MNHEY, CDR2 SMNVEV (reference sequence). The V end was cut by 2 bases, the J end by 1 base, with 15 bases between.

In its sample, this clonotype was seen a few times. The rearrangement uses TRBV2 and TRBJ1-2; 11 nucleotides align to TRBD1. V lost 3 bases and J lost 3; bases outside the gene matches: 9. The CDR3 runs 17 residues. Germline CDR1 is SNHLY and CDR2 is FYNNEI. The CDR3 nucleotides are TGTGCCAGCAGTGACGGGCCGGACAGGGGGCAACACTATGGCTACACCTTC. Amino acid sequence: CASSDGPDRGQHYGYTF.